This T cell receptor (beta chain) appears in the sequencing data of a study of blood T cell repertoires in COVID-19. Germline CDR1 and CDR2: MNHNY and SVGAGI (reference sequence). V was cut by 5 bases and J by 11 bases, with 12 bases left in between. The CDR3 spans 11 residues. Here immunoSEQ multiplex PCR was the method, and the copy in TCRdb shows in-frame clones only, minus some. The table includes tens of thousands of clones, approximately 84% detected once. Sequencing used peripheral blood. The receptor was isolated from a human donor in a cohort sampled during active COVID-19. The chain joins TRBV6-6 to TRBJ1-1, with unresolved D. CDR3 nucleotides: TGTGCCAGCAGTCAAAGCCTGAAGGCTTTCTTT. Residues: CASSQSLKAFF.